Many counts were recorded for the clone carrying this T cell receptor beta chain. Antigen specificity is unknown. The sample belongs to a study of regulatory T cells in long-lasting Graves disease. Study-wide context: Disease was considered persistent Graves' disease after over 5 years of antithyroid drugs (with positive TSH receptor antibodies).

The study's findings and limits: Persistent Graves' patients showed less TCR diversity than newly diagnosed ones. Study of thyroid tissue was not done, with only peripheral blood studied.

Assembly of TCR beta libraries relied on iRepertoire HTBI primers together with Arm-PCR of CDR3 regions. Each CDR3 protein is one row after TCRdb ran MiXCR on the multiplex PCR reads. The repertoire includes approximately 400,000 distinct CDR3 sequences, less than 25% of them detected once, and less than 25% sits in the top ten. As for time point: persistent/refractory GD, antithyroid drugs over 5 years with positive TRAb. The authors made the TCR library using RNA they extracted from PBMCs. Tubes containing EDTA received 8 to 9.5 milliliters of drawn peripheral blood. This CDR3 spans 12 amino acids. CDR1 is GTSNPN and CDR2 is SVGIG in the germline V gene (reference sequence). The germline V and J ends were trimmed by 5 bases and 3 bases, with 8 bases remaining between them.

The sample consisted of peripheral blood mononuclear cells (PBMCs), taken when the disease was refractory, from a patient treated with antithyroid drugs. This clonotype originated in a female donor with Graves disease. The rearrangement joins TRBV30 to TRBJ1-3; no clear D gene. For the CDR3, the DNA is TGTGCCTGGGGAGTGCTTGGAAACACCATATATTTT. It codes for CAWGVLGNTIYF.